This section outlines one T cell receptor (beta chain) sequence together with its context. This clone has more than one count but fewer than ten. Its antigen is unknown. Per-nucleotide qualities are absent, and no much larger clonotype sits a single base away. Read against the paper, the sample's time point label means: about 28 days (+/-7) after the second vaccine dose. Because spike-specific TCR depth and breadth did not differ between the two schedules, AZD1222 recipients who got a second dose at roughly 4 weeks were pooled with those who got a second dose at roughly 12 weeks. The vaccinee samples were drawn from two UK trials, COV001 and COV002, one of which was a single-blind randomized controlled phase 2/3 trial testing AZD1222 (ChAdOx1 nCoV-19) in healthy adults. For TCRbeta chain sequencing, PBMC samples were collected from trial participants at day 0 and at day 28 after the second dose.

These data belong to a study of T cell responses to AZD1222 COVID-19 vaccine (dated by TCRdb to about 2021). Regarding the complete study: A total of 230 to 250 trial participants underwent TCR sequencing, of whom 207 received two doses of AZD1222 and around 26 received two doses of the MenACWY control vaccine. Enrollment into the trials was organized by age into subgroups of 18-55, 56-69 and 70-plus years, and those subgroups contained about 160, 30 and 59 TCR-sequenced participants, respectively. Beyond this particular receptor, the publication reports: Because no samples from the day 14 peak response were available, repertoires could be characterized only after the peak T cell response. After two AZD1222 doses, spike-specific TCR breadth and depth were significantly higher than at day 0 and than in MenACWY recipients. In the small 56-69-year group, the increase in depth fell short of significance, most likely because of low power. Participants were mostly white British and included more females than males, and it was suggested by the authors that clonal diversity may have been underestimated. The vaccine-associated CD4 TCRs covered the entire spike protein, and the dominant responses fell in regions 160-218 and 743-854. Epitopes outside the regions mutated in the B.1.351 and B.1.1.7 variants were reportedly recognized by nearly half of the unique spike-specific TCRs. Conclusions about previously exposed vaccinees are limited because only 5 or 6 AZD1222 recipients were SARS-CoV-2 seropositive at baseline.

The CDR3 regions of human TCRbeta chains were analyzed by immunosequencing. For the original study's pipeline: Repertoire TCRs were checked for matches against a reference library of SARS-CoV-2-specific TCRs that had been generated using the MIRA antigen-specificity platform. Breadth meant the fraction of unique TCRs that were SARS-CoV-2-associated, whereas depth meant the fraction of total T cells that were SARS-CoV-2-associated. Each spike-specific TCR was assigned to its reactive spike region and to a CD4 or CD8 class using the MIRA data. Log10-transformed breadth and depth values were compared by one-way ANOVA with Sidak's multiple comparisons tests. Held by TCRdb, this immuneACCESS table contains in-frame sequences only and omits some clones. Under half of the omission traces to an unresolved V gene where checked; the cause of the rest is unknown. V and J calls and clone size are copied from that table; D and trimming were computed from the DNA. The sample table contains about 94,000 clones; only one count was recorded for 85% of them. The ten biggest clones cover about 4.5% of the sample.

The sequences come from peripheral blood, collected 28 days after the second AZD1222 dose. This sequence was found in an adult who received the AZD1222 COVID-19 vaccine.

The CDR3 amino acid sequence is: CASSLGGSRDRGGYTF. In nucleotide form, the sequence is TGTGCCAGCAGCTTAGGAGGGTCTAGGGACAGGGGTGGCTACACCTTC. The chain couples TRBV7-2 to TRBJ1-2, with 10 junctional bases fitting TRBD1. Ends trimmed: V by 1 base, J by 7 bases; bases unmatched to a gene: 9. CDR1 and CDR2 are drawn from the germline V gene: SGHTA, FQGNSA. From its cysteine to its phenylalanine, the CDR3 spans 16 amino acids. This entry keeps only the CDR3 DNA: 48 bases, framed from base 1. With the rest looked up from the reference TRBV7-2 and TRBJ1-2 genes rather than sequenced, the full variable domain is GAGVSQSPSNKVTEKGKDVELRCDPISGHTALYWYRQSLGQGLEFLIYFQGNSAPDKSGLPSDRFSAERTGGSVSTLTIQRTQQEDSAVYLCASSLGGSRDRGGYTFGSGTRLTVV.